This T cell receptor beta chain is from a study of T cells in localized non-small cell lung cancer. Germline values: CDR1 SGDLS, CDR2 YYNGEE. Trimming removed 5 bases from V and 8 bases from J, with 11 bases in between. This CDR3 region has 12 residues. TCRdb keeps only in-frame clones here, not all; method: immunoSEQ multiplex PCR. The sample records approximately 800 clones, 34% being singletons. The chain combines TRBV9 with TRBJ2-1; D not resolved. The origin of this receptor is a male donor aged 60 or older with stage II lung adenocarcinoma. The material was normal lung tissue next to the tumor, obtained before any cancer treatment. CDR3: CASSEDQHEQFF. Written as DNA, the CDR3 is TGTGCCAGCAGTGAGGATCAGCATGAGCAGTTCTTC.